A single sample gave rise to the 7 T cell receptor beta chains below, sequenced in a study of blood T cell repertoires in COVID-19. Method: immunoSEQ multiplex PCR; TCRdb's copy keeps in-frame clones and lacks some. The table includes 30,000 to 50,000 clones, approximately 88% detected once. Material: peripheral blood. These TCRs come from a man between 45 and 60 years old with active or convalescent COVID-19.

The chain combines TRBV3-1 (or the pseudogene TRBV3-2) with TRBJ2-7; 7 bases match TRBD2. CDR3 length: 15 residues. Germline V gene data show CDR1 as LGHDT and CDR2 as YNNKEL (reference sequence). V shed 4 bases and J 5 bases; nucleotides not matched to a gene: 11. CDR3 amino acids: CASSPRVAGTHEQYF. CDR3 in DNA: TGTGCCAGCAGCCCTCGGGTAGCGGGCACTCACGAGCAGTACTTC.

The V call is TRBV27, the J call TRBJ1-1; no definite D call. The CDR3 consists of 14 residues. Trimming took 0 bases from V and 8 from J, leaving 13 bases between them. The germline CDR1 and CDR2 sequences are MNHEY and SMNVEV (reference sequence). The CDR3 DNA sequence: TGTGCCAGCAGTTTATCCGGCCGTTCGAGGGAAGCTTTCTTT. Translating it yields CASSLSGRSREAFF.

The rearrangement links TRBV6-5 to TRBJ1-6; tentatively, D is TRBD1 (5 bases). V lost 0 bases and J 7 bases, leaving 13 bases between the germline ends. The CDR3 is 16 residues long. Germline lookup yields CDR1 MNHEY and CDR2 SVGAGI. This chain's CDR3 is CASSYSRPGNNSPLHF. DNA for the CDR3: TGTGCCAGCAGTTACTCGCGGCCAGGGAACAATTCACCCCTCCACTTT.

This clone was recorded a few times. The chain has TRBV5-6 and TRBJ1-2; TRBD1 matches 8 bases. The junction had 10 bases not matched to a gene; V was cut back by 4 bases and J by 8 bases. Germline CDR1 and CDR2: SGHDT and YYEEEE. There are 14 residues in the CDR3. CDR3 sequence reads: CASSEGQGYLGYTF. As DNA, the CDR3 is TGTGCCAGCAGCGAAGGACAGGGATATCTAGGCTACACCTTC.

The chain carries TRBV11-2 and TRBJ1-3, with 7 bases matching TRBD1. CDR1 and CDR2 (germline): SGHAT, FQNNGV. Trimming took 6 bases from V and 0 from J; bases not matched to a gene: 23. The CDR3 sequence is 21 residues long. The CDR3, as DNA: TGTGCCAGCAGTTACCTCGACCCGGGACAGAAGAGCAGGAGCTCTGGAAACACCATATATTTT. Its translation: CASSYLDPGQKSRSSGNTIYF.

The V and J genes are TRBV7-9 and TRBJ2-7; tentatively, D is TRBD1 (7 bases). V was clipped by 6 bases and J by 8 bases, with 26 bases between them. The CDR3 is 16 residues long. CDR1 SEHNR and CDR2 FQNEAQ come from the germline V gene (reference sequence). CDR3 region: CASRNDGGGTDNKQYF. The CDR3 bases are TGTGCCAGCAGAAACGACGGGGGCGGGACAGACAACAAGCAGTACTTC.

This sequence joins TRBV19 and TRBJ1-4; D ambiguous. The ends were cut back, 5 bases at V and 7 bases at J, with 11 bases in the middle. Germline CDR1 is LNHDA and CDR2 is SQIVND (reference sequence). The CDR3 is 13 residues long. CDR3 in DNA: TGTGCCAGTAGTCCTCACCCAGGTGAAAAACTGTTTTTT. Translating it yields CASSPHPGEKLFF.